This entry lists 23 T cell receptor beta chains sequenced from one sample in a study of cytomegalovirus exposure and HLA in healthy donors. 13 Jbeta primers and 60 Vbeta primers were used for the PCR. Generated by immunoSEQ multiplex PCR, the TCRdb table keeps only in-frame clones and is missing some. The sample lists about 140,000 clones; around 85% were seen once. Sequencing was carried out using PBMCs. These receptors all stem from a woman aged 45-59 years in good health and CMV-seropositive.

The chain recombines TRBV5-1 with TRBJ1-2; D is undetermined. CDR1 is SGHRS, CDR2 YFSETQ, per germline. V was shortened by 4 bases and J by 2 bases, with 15 bases between the two germline ends. The CDR3 sequence is 15 residues long. The CDR3 coding sequence is TGCGCCAGCAGCGTCGCCCCCGGGGAGAACTATGGCTACACCTTC. It is translated as CASSVAPGENYGYTF.

The chain employs TRBV7-9 and TRBJ1-1; weak D call: TRBD1 (6 bases). CDR1 and CDR2 (germline): SEHNR, FQNEAQ (reference sequence). V lost 4 bases and J 4 bases, leaving 10 bases between the germline ends. This CDR3 spans 13 amino acids. As DNA, the CDR3 is TGTGCCAGCAGCTCGACAGGCCCCACTGAAGCTTTCTTT. This gives the protein CASSSTGPTEAFF.

This sequence joins TRBV9 and TRBJ1-6; TRBD1 aligns across 9 bases. This CDR3 is 14 amino acids long. The V gene's germline CDR1 is SGDLS and CDR2 YYNGEE. With 5 bases clipped from V and 8 bases from J, the junction kept 5 bases outside the gene matches. CDR3 amino acids: CASSGTGWYSPLHF. The CDR3 coding sequence is TGTGCCAGCAGTGGGACAGGGTGGTATTCACCCCTCCACTTT.

The chain links TRBV2 to TRBJ2-5, with 10 bases fitting TRBD2. Germline trimming cut 6 bases from V and 13 bases from J; bases unmatched to any gene: 5. The CDR3 consists of 11 residues. CDR1 and CDR2 (germline): SNHLY, FYNNEI. CDR3 region: CASRSSGGLYF. In DNA, the CDR3 is TGTGCCAGCAGAAGTAGCGGGGGGCTGTACTTC.

This chain connects TRBV11-1 to TRBJ2-7; possible D gene TRBD1, 5 bases. The CDR3 sequence is 12 residues long. The germline V and J ends were trimmed by 2 bases and 4 bases, with 6 bases remaining between them. CDR1 and CDR2 from the germline V gene are SGHAT and FQDESV (reference sequence). The CDR3 loop reads CASSLQGYEQYF. The CDR3 nucleotides read TGTGCCAGCAGCTTACAGGGTTACGAGCAGTACTTC.

This clone turned up a few times. CDR3 DNA: TGTGCCAGCATACAACACCCTAATGAAAAACTGTTTTTT. Its translation: CASIQHPNEKLFF. V is TRBV28 and J is TRBJ1-4; no clear D gene. V was shortened by 7 bases and J by 3 bases, with 9 bases between the two germline ends. This CDR3 spans 13 amino acids. The germline V gene encodes CDR1 MDHEN and CDR2 SYDVKM.

The rearrangement links TRBV19 to TRBJ2-3; no definite D call. Trimming left V 6 bases short and J 2 bases short, with 15 bases between. The CDR3 is 15 amino acids. CDR1 and CDR2 from the germline V gene are LNHDA and SQIVND (reference sequence). CDR3 DNA: TGTGCCAGTAGCCTGGAAGCAAGACTCACAGATACGCAGTATTTT. Amino acids: CASSLEARLTDTQYF.

The chain couples TRBV28 to TRBJ1-3, with 7 bases fitting TRBD1. The CDR3 runs 15 residues. The germline gives CDR1 MDHEN, CDR2 SYDVKM. J lost 5 bases, V lost 3 bases, and 7 bases had no gene match. The CDR3 reads CASSLRQGRRNTIYF. CDR3 in DNA: TGTGCCAGCAGTTTGCGACAGGGCAGGCGAAACACCATATATTTT.

V usage is TRBV11-2 and J usage is TRBJ2-1; 7 bases match TRBD2. Germline assignment: CDR1 SGHAT and CDR2 FQNNGV. The V gene end was trimmed by 3 bases and the J gene end by 13 bases; junction bases not matched to a gene: 6. This CDR3 is 12 amino acids long. CDR3 protein: CASSFPGLRQFF. CDR3 coding DNA: TGTGCCAGCAGCTTTCCGGGACTAAGACAGTTCTTC.

The chain uses TRBV7-8 and TRBJ2-3; TRBD2 agrees at 9 bases. Germline V CDR1 and CDR2: SGHVS, FQNEAQ. V lost 3 bases, J lost 0 bases, and 4 bases stayed unmatched. This CDR3 contains 16 residues. The CDR3 region has the DNA TGTGCCAGCAGCTTGAGTGCGGGGGGGAGCACAGATACGCAGTATTTT. Amino acid sequence: CASSLSAGGSTDTQYF.

This clone was counted between two and nine times. This chain joins TRBV2 and TRBJ1-2; D ambiguous. This CDR3 spans 13 amino acids. Germline V CDR1 and CDR2: SNHLY, FYNNEI. V was clipped by 4 bases and J by 1 base, with 7 bases between them. The CDR3 reads CASSVSNNYGYTF. CDR3 coding DNA: TGTGCCAGCAGTGTCTCTAATAACTATGGCTACACCTTC.

The chain couples TRBV4-1 to TRBJ2-5; D is unresolved. V was trimmed by 4 bases and J by 11 bases, leaving 20 bases between them. The CDR3 covers 14 residues. Germline CDR1 is MGHRA and CDR2 is YSYEKL. CDR3 region: CASSPLQSILEQYF. The CDR3 nucleotides are TGCGCCAGCAGCCCTCTCCAATCCATCCTAGAGCAGTACTTC.

The chain links TRBV7-2 to TRBJ1-1; possibly TRBD1 for D (5 bases). V lost 5 bases and J lost 11, with 24 bases in between. The V gene's germline CDR1 is SGHTA and CDR2 FQGNSA. The CDR3 has 15 amino acids. The CDR3 loop reads CASSRYARDSDRAFF. CDR3 DNA: TGTGCCAGCAGCCGATACGCGAGGGACTCTGATAGGGCTTTCTTT.

The chain links TRBV4-3 to TRBJ2-3, with D uncertain. Germline assignment: CDR1 LGHNA and CDR2 YSLEER. Trimming left V 1 base short and J 10 bases short, with 12 bases between. CDR3 length equals 13 residues. The CDR3 DNA reads TGCGCCAGCAGCCAAGGTAGCCCGATCGCGCAGTATTTT. Residues: CASSQGSPIAQYF.

The rearrangement uses TRBV10-3 and TRBJ1-1; D perhaps matches TRBD1 (6 bases). Trimming removed 10 bases at V and 6 bases at J, with 18 bases between. The CDR3 covers 13 residues. CDR1 is ENHRY and CDR2 is SYGVKD in the germline V gene. The CDR3 DNA sequence: TGTGCCACCAGGGGTGACTCCGAGGCTGAAGCTTTCTTT. It yields the protein CATRGDSEAEAFF.

The genes are TRBV5-6 and TRBJ2-1; 15 positions match TRBD2. Trimming cost V 3 bases and J 4 bases; bases outside gene matches: 5. Germline-derived CDR1 and CDR2 are SGHDT and YYEEEE. This CDR3 spans 17 amino acids. The CDR3 nucleotides read TGTGCCAGCAGCTGGGGCGGACTAGCGGGGGGGTACAATGAGCAGTTCTTC. Its protein product is CASSWGGLAGGYNEQFF.

This chain connects TRBV2 to TRBJ1-2, with D unresolved. Trimming removed 6 bases at V and 3 bases at J, with 8 bases between. The CDR3 length is 12 residues. From germline, CDR1 is SNHLY and CDR2 FYNNEI. CDR3 sequence: CASRGQDYGYTF. The CDR3 nucleotides read TGTGCCAGCAGGGGTCAGGACTATGGCTACACCTTC.

This chain uses TRBV19 with TRBJ2-7; the match to TRBD1 covers 11 bases. V shed 7 bases and J 5 bases; nucleotides not matched to a gene: 7. The CDR3 spans 14 residues. CDR1 is LNHDA and CDR2 is SQIVND in the germline V gene (reference sequence). The CDR3 nucleotides are TGTGCCAGTAATGGGGACAGGGGGTGGAACGAGCAGTACTTC. It translates to CASNGDRGWNEQYF.

The CDR3 region has the DNA TGTGCCAGCAGTGACGGGACAGGGGGCAATGAGCAGTTCTTC. Amino acids: CASSDGTGGNEQFF. V gene TRBV6-4 combines with J gene TRBJ2-1, with TRBD1 matching 11 bases. CDR1 is MRHNA, CDR2 SNTAGT, per germline. CDR3 length: 14 residues. V lost 2 bases and J lost 6; bases outside the gene matches: 0.

This clone was counted only a few times. The V gene is TRBV18, the J gene TRBJ2-3; 8 bases fit TRBD1. Germline assignment: CDR1 KGHSH and CDR2 LQKENI. The CDR3 runs to 15 residues. The V segment lost 6 bases and the J segment 2 bases; nucleotides outside the gene matches: 7. The CDR3 reads CASSQRQGSTDTQYF. DNA of the CDR3: TGTGCCAGCTCTCAACGACAGGGGTCCACAGATACGCAGTATTTT.

CDR3 DNA sequence: TGTGCCAGCAGCGCAAGTGGGGACTATCAGCCCCAGCATTTT. Its protein is CASSASGDYQPQHF. This rearrangement joins TRBV9 to TRBJ1-5, with a weak D call TRBD1 (5 bases). V lost 3 bases and J 5 bases, leaving 12 bases between the germline ends. Germline V gene lookup returns CDR1 SGDLS and CDR2 YYNGEE. CDR3 size: 14 residues. The full variable domain, completed using reference TRBV9 and TRBJ1-5, is DSGVTQTPKHLITATGQRVTLRCSPRSGDLSVYWYQQSLDQGLQFLIQYYNGEERAKGNILERFSAQQFPDLHSELNLSSLELGDSALYFCASSASGDYQPQHFGDGTRLSIL.

CDR3 sequence (DNA): TGTGCCAGCAGTTCGACGGGAGGTCGGACTGAAGCTTTCTTT. Protein: CASSSTGGRTEAFF. This sequence joins TRBV2 and TRBJ1-1; D is unresolved. Trimming cost V 5 bases and J 5 bases, with 15 bases left between them. Germline CDR1 SNHLY, CDR2 FYNNEI. The CDR3 loop spans 14 amino acids.

Comment on this clone: One junction end disagrees with the germline gene, perhaps due to a read error. The chain combines TRBV7-2 with TRBJ1-5; D is possibly TRBD1 (6 bases). The CDR3 loop spans 14 amino acids. CDR1 SGHTA and CDR2 FQGNSA come from the germline V gene. CDR3 in amino acids: CAGSFSGASQPQHF. CDR3 sequence (DNA): TGTGCCGGCAGCTTTTCAGGGGCGAGTCAGCCCCAGCATTTT.